This TCR beta chain was documented in a study of PD-1 blockade in classical Hodgkin lymphoma. Profiling relied on immunoSEQ multiplex PCR, and the TCRdb table lists in-frame clones only, not all of them. Of roughly 10,000 clones in the sample, approximately 90% were seen once. V was trimmed by 2 bases and J by 7 bases, leaving 12 bases between them. Germline CDR1 is GTSNPN and CDR2 is SVGIG (reference sequence). The CDR3 covers 13 residues. Time point defined: newly diagnosed, previously untreated cHL patient sample. After thawing, PBMCs were subjected to magnetic negative selection to isolate CD8+ T cells. Newly diagnosed, untreated classical Hodgkin lymphoma PBMCs provided comparison.

The TCR originated in a human donor with classical Hodgkin lymphoma. The chain is built from TRBV30 and TRBJ1-5; weak D call: TRBD1 (6 bases). Sequenced input: CD8+ T cells from blood. The CDR3 loop reads CAWSTTGKQPQHF. For the CDR3, the DNA is TGTGCCTGGAGTACCACAGGGAAACAGCCCCAGCATTTT.